This TCR beta chain was profiled in a study of cytomegalovirus exposure and HLA in healthy donors. Study at large: From 190 million or so T cells, an earlier analysis saw roughly 120 million unique TCR beta sequences.

This PCR relied on a set of 60 Vbeta primers and 13 Jbeta primers. Some clones are missing from TCRdb's copy, which holds only in-frame ones; the method was immunoSEQ multiplex PCR. The sample records roughly 200,000 clones, 81% being singletons. CDR1 and CDR2 from the germline V gene are SEHNR and FQNEAQ (reference sequence). This CDR3 is 16 amino acids long. The origin of this receptor is a man aged 35-49 years in good health and CMV-seropositive. The chain is built from TRBV7-9 and TRBJ2-5; possibly TRBD1 for D (6 bases). The J call is doubtful: the DNA matches TRBJ2-7 better. The material sequenced was PBMCs. The DNA of the CDR3 is TGTGCCAGCAGCCCGTCCACAGGGATGGCCTCCTACGAGCAGTACTTC. Protein product: CASSPSTGMASYEQYF.